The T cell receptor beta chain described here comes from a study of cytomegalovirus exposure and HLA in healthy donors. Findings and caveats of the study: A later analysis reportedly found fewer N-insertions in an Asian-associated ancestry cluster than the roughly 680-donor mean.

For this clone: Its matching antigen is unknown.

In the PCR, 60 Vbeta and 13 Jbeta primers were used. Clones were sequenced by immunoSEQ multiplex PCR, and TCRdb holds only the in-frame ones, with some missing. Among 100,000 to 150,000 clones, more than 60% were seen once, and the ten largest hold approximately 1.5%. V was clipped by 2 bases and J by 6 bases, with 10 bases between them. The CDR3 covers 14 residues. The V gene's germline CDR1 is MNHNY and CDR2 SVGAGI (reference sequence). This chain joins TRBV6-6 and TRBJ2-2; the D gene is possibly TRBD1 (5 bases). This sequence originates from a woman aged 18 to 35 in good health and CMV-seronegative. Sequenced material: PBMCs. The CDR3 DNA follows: TGTGCCAGCAGTTACCAGCCAGGGTCCGGGGAGCTGTTTTTT. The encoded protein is CASSYQPGSGELFF.